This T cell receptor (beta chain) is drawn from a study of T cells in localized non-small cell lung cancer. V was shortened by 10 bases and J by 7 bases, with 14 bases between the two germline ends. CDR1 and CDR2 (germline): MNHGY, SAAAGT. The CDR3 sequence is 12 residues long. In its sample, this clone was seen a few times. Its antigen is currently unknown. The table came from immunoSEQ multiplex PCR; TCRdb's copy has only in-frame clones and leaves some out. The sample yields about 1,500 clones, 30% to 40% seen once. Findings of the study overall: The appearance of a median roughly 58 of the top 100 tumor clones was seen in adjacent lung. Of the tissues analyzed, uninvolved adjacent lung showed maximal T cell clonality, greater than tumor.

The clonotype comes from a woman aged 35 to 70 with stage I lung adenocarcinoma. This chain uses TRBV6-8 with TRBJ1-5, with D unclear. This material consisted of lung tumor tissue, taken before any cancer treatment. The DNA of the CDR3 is TGTGCCACCGGGCAGGTAGGGCAGCCCCAGCATTTT. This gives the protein CATGQVGQPQHF.